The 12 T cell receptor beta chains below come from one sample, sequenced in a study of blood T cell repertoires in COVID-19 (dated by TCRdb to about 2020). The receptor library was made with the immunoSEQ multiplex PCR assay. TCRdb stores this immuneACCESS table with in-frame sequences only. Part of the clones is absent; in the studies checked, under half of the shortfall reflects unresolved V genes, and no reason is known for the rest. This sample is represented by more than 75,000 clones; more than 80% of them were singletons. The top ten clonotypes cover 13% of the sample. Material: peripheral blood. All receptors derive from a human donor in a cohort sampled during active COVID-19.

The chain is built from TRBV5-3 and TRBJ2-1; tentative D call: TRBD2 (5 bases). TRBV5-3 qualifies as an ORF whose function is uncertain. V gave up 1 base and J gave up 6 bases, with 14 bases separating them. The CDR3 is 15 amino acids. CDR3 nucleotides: TGTGCCAGAAGCTTGTCCCCCCCCGGAGGCAATGAGCAGTTCTTC. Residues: CARSLSPPGGNEQFF.

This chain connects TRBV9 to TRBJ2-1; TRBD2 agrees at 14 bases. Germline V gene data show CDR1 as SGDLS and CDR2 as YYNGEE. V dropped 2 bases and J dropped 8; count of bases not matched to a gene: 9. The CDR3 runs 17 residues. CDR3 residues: CASSVALTSGGADEQFF. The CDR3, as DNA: TGTGCCAGCAGCGTGGCCCTGACTAGCGGGGGGGCGGATGAGCAGTTCTTC.

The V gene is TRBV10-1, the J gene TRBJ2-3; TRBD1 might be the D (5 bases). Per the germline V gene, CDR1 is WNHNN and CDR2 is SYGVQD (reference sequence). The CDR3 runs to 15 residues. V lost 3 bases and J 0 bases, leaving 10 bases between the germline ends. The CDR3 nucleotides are TGCGCCAGCAGTGACCAGGGCACTAGCACAGATACGCAGTATTTT. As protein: CASSDQGTSTDTQYF.

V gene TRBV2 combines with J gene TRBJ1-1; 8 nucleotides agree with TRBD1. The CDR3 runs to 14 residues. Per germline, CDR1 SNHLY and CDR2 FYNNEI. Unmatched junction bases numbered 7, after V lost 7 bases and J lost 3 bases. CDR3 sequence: CASIQGVGDTEAFF. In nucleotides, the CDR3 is TGTGCCAGCATACAGGGGGTTGGTGACACTGAAGCTTTCTTT.

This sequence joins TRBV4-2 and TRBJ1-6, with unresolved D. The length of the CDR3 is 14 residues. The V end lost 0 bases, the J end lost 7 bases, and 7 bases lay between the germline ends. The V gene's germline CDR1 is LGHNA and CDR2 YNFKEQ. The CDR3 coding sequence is TGTGCCAGCAGCCAAGAGGCTCCCAATTCACCCCTCCACTTT. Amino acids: CASSQEAPNSPLHF.

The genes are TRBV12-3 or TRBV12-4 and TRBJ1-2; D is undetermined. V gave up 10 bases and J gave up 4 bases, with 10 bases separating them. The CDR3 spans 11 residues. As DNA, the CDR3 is TGTGCCACCAAGTGGGCCTATGGCTACACCTTC. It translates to CATKWAYGYTF.

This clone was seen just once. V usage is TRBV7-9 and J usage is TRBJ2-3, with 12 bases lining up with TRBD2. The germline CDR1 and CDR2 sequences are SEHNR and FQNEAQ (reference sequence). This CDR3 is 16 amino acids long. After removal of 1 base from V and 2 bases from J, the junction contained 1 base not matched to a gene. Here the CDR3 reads CASSLGLAGDTDTQYF. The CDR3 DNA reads TGTGCCAGCAGCTTAGGACTAGCGGGGGACACAGATACGCAGTATTTT. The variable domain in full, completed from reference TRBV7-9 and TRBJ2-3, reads DTGVSQNPRHKITKRGQNVTFRCDPISEHNRLYWYRQTLGQGPEFLTYFQNEAQLEKSRLLSDRFSAERPKGSFSTLEIQRTEQGDSAMYLCASSLGLAGDTDTQYFGPGTRLTVL.

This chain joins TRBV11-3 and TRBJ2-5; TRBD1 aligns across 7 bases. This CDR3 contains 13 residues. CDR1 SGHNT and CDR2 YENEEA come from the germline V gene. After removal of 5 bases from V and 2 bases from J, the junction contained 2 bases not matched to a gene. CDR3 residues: CASSRTGQETQYF. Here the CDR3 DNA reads TGTGCCAGCAGCCGGACAGGACAAGAGACCCAGTACTTC. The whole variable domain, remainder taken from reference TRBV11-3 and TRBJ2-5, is EAGVVQSPRYKIIEKKQPVAFWCNPISGHNTLYWYLQNLGQGPELLIRYENEEAVDDSQLPKDRFSAERLKGVDSTLKIQPAELGDSAVYLCASSRTGQETQYFGPGTRLLVL.

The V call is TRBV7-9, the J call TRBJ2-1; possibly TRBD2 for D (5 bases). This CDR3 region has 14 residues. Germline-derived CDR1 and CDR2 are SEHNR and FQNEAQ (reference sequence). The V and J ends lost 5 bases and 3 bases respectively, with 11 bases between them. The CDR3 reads CASSLFEGYNEQFF. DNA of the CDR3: TGTGCCAGCAGCCTCTTCGAGGGCTACAATGAGCAGTTCTTC.

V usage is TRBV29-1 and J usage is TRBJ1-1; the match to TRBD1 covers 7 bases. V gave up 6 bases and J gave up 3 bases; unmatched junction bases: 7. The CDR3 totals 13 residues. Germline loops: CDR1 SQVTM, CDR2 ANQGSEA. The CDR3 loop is CSVQKGADTEAFF. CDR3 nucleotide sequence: TGCAGCGTGCAAAAGGGGGCTGACACTGAAGCTTTCTTT.

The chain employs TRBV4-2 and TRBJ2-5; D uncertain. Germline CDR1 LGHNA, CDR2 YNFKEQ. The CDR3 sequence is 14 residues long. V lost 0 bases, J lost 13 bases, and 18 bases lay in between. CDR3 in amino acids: CASSQDVGRDPSYF. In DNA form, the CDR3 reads TGTGCCAGCAGCCAAGACGTGGGCCGTGACCCGTCGTACTTC.

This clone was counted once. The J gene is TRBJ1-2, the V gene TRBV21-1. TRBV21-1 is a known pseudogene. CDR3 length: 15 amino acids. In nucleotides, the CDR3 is TGTGCCAGCAGCAAAGCGACTACTAAGTTTTATGGCTACACCTTC. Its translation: CASSKATTKFYGYTF.